The clone carrying this T cell receptor (beta chain) was detected only a few times. The antigen is undetermined. Germline V gene data show CDR1 as SGHDT and CDR2 as YYEEEE. Trimming took off 0 bases at V and 11 bases at J, with 8 bases between the two ends. This CDR3 spans 12 amino acids. The sample originates from a study of cytomegalovirus exposure and HLA in healthy donors. Whole-study context: When 398 donors were genotyped, roughly four fifths of them were found to fall in the Caucasian-associated ancestry cluster.

The PCR used 60 Vbeta and 13 Jbeta primers. The assay was immunoSEQ multiplex PCR, and TCRdb's table has in-frame clones only and misses some. Of 150,000 to 200,000 clones in the sample, 82% are singletons; the top ten hold 0.075% to 0.1%. Study conclusions and caveats: The authors considered a cluster of highly shared sequence variants likely to be a sequencing artifact. Immune exposure data for these donors was limited to CMV serostatus.

The V gene is TRBV5-6, the J gene TRBJ1-4; D ambiguous. Sequencing was performed on PBMCs. This TCR came from a boy between 2 and 10 years old in good health and CMV-seronegative. For the CDR3, the DNA is TGTGCCAGCAGCTTGGCCGAACAGAAACTGTTTTTT. Its translation is CASSLAEQKLFF.